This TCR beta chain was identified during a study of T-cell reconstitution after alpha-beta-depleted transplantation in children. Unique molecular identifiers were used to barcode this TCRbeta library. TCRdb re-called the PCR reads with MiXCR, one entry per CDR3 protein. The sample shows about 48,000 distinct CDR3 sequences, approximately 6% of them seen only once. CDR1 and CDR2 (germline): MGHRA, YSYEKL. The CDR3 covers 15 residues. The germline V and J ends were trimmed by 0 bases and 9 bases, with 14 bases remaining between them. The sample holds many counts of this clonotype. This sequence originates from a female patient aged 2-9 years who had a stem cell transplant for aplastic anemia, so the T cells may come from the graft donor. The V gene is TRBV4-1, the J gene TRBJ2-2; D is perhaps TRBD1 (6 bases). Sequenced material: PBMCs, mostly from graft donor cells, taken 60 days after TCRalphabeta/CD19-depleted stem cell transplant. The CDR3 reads CASSQEVGQPRELFF. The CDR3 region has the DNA TGCGCCAGCAGCCAAGAGGTTGGACAGCCTCGGGAGCTGTTTTTT.